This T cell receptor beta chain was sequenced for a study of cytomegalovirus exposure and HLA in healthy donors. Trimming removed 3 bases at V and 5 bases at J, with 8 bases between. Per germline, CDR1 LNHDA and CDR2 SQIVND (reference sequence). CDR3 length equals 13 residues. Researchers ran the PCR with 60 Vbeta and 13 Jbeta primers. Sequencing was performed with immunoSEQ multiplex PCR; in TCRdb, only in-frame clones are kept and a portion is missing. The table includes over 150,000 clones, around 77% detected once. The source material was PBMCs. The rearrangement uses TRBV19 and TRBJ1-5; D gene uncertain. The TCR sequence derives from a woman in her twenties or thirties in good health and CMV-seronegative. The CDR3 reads CASSIQQHQPQHF. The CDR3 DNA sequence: TGTGCCAGTAGTATCCAACAGCATCAGCCCCAGCATTTT.